The 10 T cell receptor beta chains below come from one sample, sequenced in a study of shared clonotypes between healthy human individuals. Clones were sequenced by immunoSEQ multiplex PCR, and TCRdb holds only the in-frame ones, with some missing. The sample lists about 980,000 clones; more than 75% were seen once. Sequencing used memory CD4+ T cells sorted from blood. Subset: CD45RA-negative fraction. Source of these receptors: a man between 18 and 29 years old in good health.

The J gene is TRBJ2-7, the V gene TRBV5-1; D unresolved. Germline V lookup: CDR1 SGHRS, CDR2 YFSETQ. With 0 bases removed from V and 2 bases from J, the gap between germline ends came to 12 bases. This CDR3 comprises 15 residues. Here the CDR3 reads CASSLGPGQTYEQYF. The CDR3 nucleotides are TGCGCCAGCAGCTTGGGTCCAGGTCAGACCTACGAGCAGTACTTC.

The V and J genes are TRBV18 and TRBJ2-5; unclear D gene. The CDR3 runs 15 residues. V was clipped by 4 bases and J by 1 base, with 13 bases between them. Germline V CDR1 and CDR2: KGHSH, LQKENI. CDR3 coding DNA: TGTGCCAGCTCACTAGTAGGGCTGGCCCAAGAGACCCAGTACTTC. Its translation is CASSLVGLAQETQYF.

J is TRBJ2-6 and V is TRBV19; D is perhaps TRBD1 or TRBD2 (5 bases each). Germline V gene sequence: CDR1 LNHDA, CDR2 SQIVND (reference sequence). There are 15 residues in the CDR3. V gave up 3 bases and J gave up 4 bases, with 10 bases separating them. CDR3 bases: TGTGCCAGTAGTATCTGGGGGAGCGGGGCCAACGTCCTGACTTTC. It yields the protein CASSIWGSGANVLTF.

This chain links TRBV28 with TRBJ2-7; D unresolved. CDR1 and CDR2 from the germline V gene are MDHEN and SYDVKM. V shed 2 bases and J shed 3 bases, with 8 bases lying between them. The CDR3 is 13 residues long. CDR3 nucleotide sequence: TGTGCCAGCAGTTTAGAGGATCACTACGAGCAGTACTTC. This codes for CASSLEDHYEQYF.

This CDR3 reads CASSSRTGKHNEQFF. For the CDR3, the DNA is TGCGCCAGCAGCTCCCGGACAGGGAAGCACAATGAGCAGTTCTTC. V usage is TRBV5-1 and J usage is TRBJ2-1; 8 positions match TRBD1. Germline CDR1 reads SGHRS; CDR2 reads YFSETQ. CDR3 size: 15 residues. J gave up 5 bases and V 3 bases, and 7 bases lay outside the gene matches.

This chain uses TRBV6-5 with TRBJ1-1; D gene unclear. Deletions cut 4 bases from V and 7 bases from J, with 10 bases between. CDR1 MNHEY and CDR2 SVGAGI come from the germline V gene. CDR3 length: 12 amino acids. CDR3 nucleotide sequence: TGTGCCAGCAGTTTCCGGACGGGTGAAGCTTTCTTT. Amino acids: CASSFRTGEAFF.

On this clone: A junction end diverges from the germline sequence, so it may reflect a read error. The rearrangement joins TRBV7-7 to TRBJ2-5; 12 bases are shared with TRBD1. Germline assignment: CDR1 SSHAT and CDR2 FNYEAQ (reference sequence). The CDR3 runs to 14 residues. The CDR3 here is CASSWGQGAETQYF. CDR3 nucleotides: TGTGCTAGCAGCTGGGGACAGGGGGCGGAGACCCAGTACTTC.

This clone was detected only a few times. The chain carries TRBV30 and TRBJ2-7; no firm D call. The CDR3 is made up of 18 amino acids. CDR1 is GTSNPN and CDR2 is SVGIG in the germline V gene (reference sequence). The germline V and J ends were trimmed by 0 bases and 0 bases, with 21 bases remaining between them. The CDR3: CAWSVRIPGVLSSYEQYF. For the CDR3, the DNA is TGTGCCTGGAGTGTACGTATCCCCGGCGTCCTAAGCTCCTACGAGCAGTACTTC.

This chain joins TRBV7-2 and TRBJ2-2; D is perhaps TRBD2 (6 bases). The CDR3 spans 15 residues. Germline assignment: CDR1 SGHTA and CDR2 FQGNSA. V lost 2 bases and J 5 bases, leaving 12 bases between the germline ends. This CDR3 reads CASSLMDYLTGELFF. DNA for the CDR3: TGTGCCAGCAGCTTAATGGACTATCTAACCGGGGAGCTGTTTTTT.

This chain links TRBV15 with TRBJ1-5, with D maybe TRBD1 (6 bases). Trimming pared 5 bases from V and 2 bases from J, leaving 13 bases between. The germline gives CDR1 LNHNV, CDR2 YYDKDF (reference sequence). CDR3 length: 15 amino acids. CDR3: CATSGGTNGNQPQHF. The CDR3 bases are TGTGCCACCAGCGGTGGGACAAACGGCAATCAGCCCCAGCATTTT.